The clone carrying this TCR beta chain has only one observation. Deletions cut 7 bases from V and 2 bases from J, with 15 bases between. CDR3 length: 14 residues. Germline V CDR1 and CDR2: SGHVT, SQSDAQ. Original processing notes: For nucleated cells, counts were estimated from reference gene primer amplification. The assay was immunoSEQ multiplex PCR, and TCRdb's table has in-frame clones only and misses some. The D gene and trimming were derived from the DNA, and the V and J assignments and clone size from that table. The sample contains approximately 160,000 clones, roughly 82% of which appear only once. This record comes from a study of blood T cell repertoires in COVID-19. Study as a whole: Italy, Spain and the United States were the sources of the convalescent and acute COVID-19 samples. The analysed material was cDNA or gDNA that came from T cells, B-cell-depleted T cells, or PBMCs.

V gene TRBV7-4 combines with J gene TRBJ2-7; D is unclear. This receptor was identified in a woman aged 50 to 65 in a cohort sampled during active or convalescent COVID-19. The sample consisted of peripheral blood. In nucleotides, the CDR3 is TGTGCCAGCACCTCAATGGGCTGGGCCTACGAGCAGTACTTC. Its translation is CASTSMGWAYEQYF. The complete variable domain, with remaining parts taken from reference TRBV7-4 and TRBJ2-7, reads GAGVSQSPRYKVAKRGRDVALRCDSISGHVTLYWYRQTLGQGSEVLTYSQSDAQRDKSGRPSGRFSAERPERSVSTLKIQRTEQGDSAVYLCASTSMGWAYEQYFGPGTRLTVT.